Listed below are T cell receptor beta chains from one sample, sequenced in a study. TCRdb processed the 5' RACE reads anew with MiXCR; each CDR3 protein has one entry. This sample has about 50,000 distinct CDR3 sequences, with around 26% found just once. Sequences were obtained from naive CD4+ T cells sorted from blood. The receptor source for this set is a female donor with breast cancer. Both conserved end residues are part of each CDR3. Each record gives: V gene, J gene, CDR3 length, CDR3 protein.

>TRBV9|TRBJ1-2|21
CASSVLTEGESGPYLNYGYTF
>TRBV29-1|TRBJ2-7|13
CSDPRDREDEQYF
>TRBV12-3/TRBV12-4|TRBJ2-5|14
CASAASGVQETQYF
>TRBV5-1|TRBJ2-3|16
CASSLNKRTSTDTQYF
>TRBV20-1|TRBJ1-1|13
CSARDRGTQEAFF
>TRBV12-3/TRBV12-4|TRBJ1-2|12
CASSFESYGYTF
>TRBV7-3|TRBJ2-4|11
CASSLGDIQYF
>TRBV4-3|TRBJ2-6|15
CASSQIDSGANVLTF
>TRBV24-1|TRBJ1-5|13
CATRRGSGQPQHF
>TRBV7-8|TRBJ2-1|16
CASSSPRDRVGNEQFF
>TRBV9|TRBJ2-1|13
CASSVALADEQFF
>TRBV5-1|TRBJ2-7|14
CASSQPTGSYEQYF
>TRBV4-1|TRBJ2-1|14
CASSQVASSNEQFF
>TRBV4-1|TRBJ2-2|17
CASSQDLAGGQSGELFF
>TRBV6-5|TRBJ2-1|11
CASSPGDEQFF
>TRBV7-9|TRBJ2-5|12
CASSQTQGTQYF
>TRBV6-5|TRBJ2-6|16
CASSYSEGTGANVLTF
>TRBV6-2/TRBV6-3|TRBJ2-7|15
CASSDRDGILYGQYF
>TRBV7-8|TRBJ1-1|19
CASRSPPGTGGETTFGAFF
>TRBV5-1|TRBJ2-1|16
CASSFGLADSYNEQFF
>TRBV4-1|TRBJ2-4|18
CASSQGWAGTEGPNIQYF
>TRBV20-1|TRBJ2-7|13
CSARTTGAYEQYF
>TRBV7-2|TRBJ1-1|14
CASSTYGHGTEAFF
>TRBV6-1|TRBJ2-7|13
CASSESGLWEQYF
>TRBV6-2/TRBV6-3|TRBJ2-1|17
CASSSRTGSSSYNEQFF
>TRBV4-1|TRBJ1-1|15
CASSHPGTPNTEAFF
>TRBV29-1|TRBJ2-7|16
CSVEEWGLADSYEQYF
>TRBV20-1|TRBJ2-1|14
CSARARLAILLEFF
>TRBV19|TRBJ2-3|13
CANSDRGRDTQYF
>TRBV7-9|TRBJ2-7|14
CASSLNTGGNEQYF
>TRBV2|TRBJ2-1|13
CASSSGLAVEQFF